The following is a T cell receptor beta chain sequence with its context. Its antigen is currently unknown. The data derive from a study of CD8 T cells in Susac syndrome. Study-level points and caveats: It was acknowledged in the study that the number of individuals who were included in its TCR sequencing and HLA analysis was relatively small.

RNA, at about 0.45 to 1 ug, was reverse transcribed with random hexamers. A multiplex approach, immunoSEQ multiplex PCR, amplified TCR beta CDR3 across 54 Vbeta and 13 Jbeta. TCRdb re-derived calls from the immunoSEQ multiplex PCR reads in MiXCR, one entry per CDR3 protein. The data contain 200,000 to 250,000 distinct CDR3 sequences, around 93% of them singletons. J lost 5 bases, V lost 6 bases, and 7 bases had no gene match. Per germline, CDR1 MNHNY and CDR2 SVGAGI (reference sequence). The CDR3 consists of 14 residues. This sequence was found in a human donor with multiple sclerosis. The chain combines TRBV6-6 with TRBJ2-1; 7 bases fit TRBD1. Sequenced sample: CD4+ T cells from PBMCs. Here the CDR3 DNA reads TGTGCCAGCAGGCGATCACAGGGGCACAATGAGCAGTTCTTC. Amino acids: CASRRSQGHNEQFF.